This TCR beta chain was captured in a study of cytomegalovirus exposure and HLA in healthy donors. General study points: HLA alleles showed associations with 15,000 to 20,000 TCR beta sequences in a later analysis, at a 0.05 false discovery rate. Confirmation was obtained in vitro that three CMV-associated chains are specific for CMV antigens. Whilst most TCR sequences proved rare, a subset of public TCRs occurred across many donors. Likely technical artifact: a cluster of highly shared sequence variants.

This CDR3 comprises 15 residues. V dropped 3 bases and J dropped 6; count of bases not matched to a gene: 11. Germline loops: CDR1 ENHRY, CDR2 SYGVKD. The study ran its PCR with 60 Vbeta and 13 Jbeta primers. Generated by immunoSEQ multiplex PCR, the TCRdb table keeps only in-frame clones and is missing some. The table records some 57,000 clones, over 60% of them present only once. Remarks on this clone: The antigen remains unidentified.

The sequencing sample was made of PBMCs. V and J are TRBV10-3 and TRBJ2-7; 7 bases map to TRBD2. This TCR came from a woman in her thirties in good health and CMV-seronegative. CDR3: CAISEIRREPSEQYF. In nucleotides, the CDR3 is TGTGCCATCAGTGAAATCCGGCGGGAGCCCTCCGAGCAGTACTTC.